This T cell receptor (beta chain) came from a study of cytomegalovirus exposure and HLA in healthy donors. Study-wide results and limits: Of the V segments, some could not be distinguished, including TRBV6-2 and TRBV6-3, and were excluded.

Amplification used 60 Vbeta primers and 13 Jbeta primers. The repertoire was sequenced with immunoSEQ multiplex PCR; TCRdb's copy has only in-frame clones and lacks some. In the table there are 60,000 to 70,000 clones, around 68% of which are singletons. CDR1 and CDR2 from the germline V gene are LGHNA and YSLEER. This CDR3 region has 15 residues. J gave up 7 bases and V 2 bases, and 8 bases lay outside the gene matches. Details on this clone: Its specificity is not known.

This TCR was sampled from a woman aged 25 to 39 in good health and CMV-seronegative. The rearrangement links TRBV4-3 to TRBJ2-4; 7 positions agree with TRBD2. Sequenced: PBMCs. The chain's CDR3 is CASSQRGGTGNIQYF. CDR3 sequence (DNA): TGCGCCAGCAGCCAACGCGGGGGTACGGGGAACATTCAGTACTTC.